The 4 T cell receptor beta chains below come from one sample, sequenced in a study of T cells expressing NK-cell markers. Using the 5' RACE reads, TCRdb records one entry per CDR3 protein without DNA. This sample's table reports some 600,000 distinct CDR3 sequences. Sequencing used blood T cells: a sorted CD56 or NKG2C T cell subset, CD4+ or CD8+ T cells, or bulk PBMC T cells (not recorded which). Receptors were obtained from a man aged 18 to 29 in good health.

The rearrangement uses TRBV29-1 and TRBJ2-7; the D call of TRBD2 rests on TCRdb alone, since no DNA is present to check it. The germline gives CDR1 SQVTM, CDR2 ANQGSEA. The CDR3 spans 18 residues. This CDR3 reads CSASKAGPANEINYEQYF.

V and J are TRBV12-3 or TRBV12-4 and TRBJ1-5. The CDR3 has 14 residues. The CDR3 reads CASRKDRSNQPQHF.

The chain couples TRBV4-1 to TRBJ1-4. This CDR3 has 16 residues. The germline gives CDR1 MGHRA, CDR2 YSYEKL. CDR3 amino acids: CASSLLGGQSNEKLFF.

The chain recombines TRBV29-1 with TRBJ2-5; TCRdb's D call of TRBD1 is untestable without DNA. CDR3 size: 13 residues. Germline V gene lookup returns CDR1 SQVTM and CDR2 ANQGSEA. This CDR3 is CSAPGRGRGTQYF. Looking up the rest from reference TRBV29-1 and TRBJ2-5 gives the full variable domain: SAVISQKPSRDICQRGTSLTIQCQVDSQVTMMFWYRQQPGQSLTLIATANQGSEATYESGFVIDKFPISRPNLTFSTLTVSNMSPEDSSIYLCSAPGRGRGTQYFGPGTRLLVL.